Many counts were recorded for the clone carrying this TCR beta chain. TCR beta CDR3 regions were amplified from RNA transcripts. The HTBI primer set was used in a first-round RT-PCR of the TCR CDR3. TCRdb analysed the multiplex PCR reads with MiXCR anew, one entry per CDR3 protein. The sample records some 200,000 distinct CDR3 sequences, approximately 17% being singletons. This record comes from a study of T cells in Graves' hyperthyroidism and ophthalmopathy. This receptor was identified in a man aged 45-65 years with Graves' hyperthyroidism. What was sequenced was blood.

The CDR3 DNA follows: TGTGCCAGCAGTCCTCTGACTAGCGGAAGCTCCTACGAGCAGTACTTC. Its protein is CASSPLTSGSSYEQYF. The chain has TRBV27 and TRBJ2-7, with 9 bases fitting TRBD2. Germline V CDR1 and CDR2: MNHEY, SMNVEV (reference sequence). The CDR3 is 16 residues long. J gave up 0 bases and V 5 bases, and 8 bases lay outside the gene matches.